This T cell receptor (beta chain) was sequenced for a study of blood T cell repertoires in COVID-19. In the study overall: COVID-19 samples from acute and convalescent phases originated in the United States, Italy and Spain. In each case, the material was cDNA or gDNA derived from T cells, B-cell-depleted T cells, or PBMCs.

Original data processing: Estimated nucleated cell counts came from reference gene primer amplification. Method: immunoSEQ multiplex PCR; TCRdb's copy keeps in-frame clones and lacks some. For V, J and clone size, that table is used; D and trimming come from the DNA. In the table there are 300,000 or so clones, 87% of which are singletons. The length of the CDR3 is 15 residues. Germline loops: CDR1 DFQATT, CDR2 SNEGSKA (reference sequence). V was clipped by 3 bases and J by 2 bases, with 13 bases between them. Sample: peripheral blood. The chain recombines TRBV20-1 with TRBJ1-4; D is uncertain. This clonotype originated in a woman aged 40 to 50 who had recovered from COVID-19. Here the CDR3 reads CSASRGWSTNEKLFF. The DNA for the CDR3 is TGCAGTGCTAGTAGAGGGTGGTCCACTAATGAAAAACTGTTTTTT.